This T cell receptor beta chain is drawn from a study of T-cell memory formation after mild COVID-19. Study findings and constraints: Cross-reactive memory seemingly joined, as some responding clones were found in pre-infection memory. Mainly CM and EM harbored the contracting CD4+ clones; mainly EMRA harbored the CD8+ ones.

Each CDR3 protein is one row after TCRdb ran MiXCR on the 5' RACE reads. The data hold roughly 120,000 distinct CDR3 sequences, with approximately 16% observed a single time. Germline CDR1 and CDR2: SGHVS and FNYEAQ. Trimming pared 1 base from V and 8 bases from J, leaving 15 bases between. This CDR3 comprises 14 residues. The table lists this clonotype with a few counts. What it recognizes is unknown. This receptor was taken from an adult woman who had mild COVID-19 (a few samples of this study predate the infection). Cell type and time point are not known. This chain links TRBV7-6 with TRBJ2-7; weak D call: TRBD1 (6 bases). Sequencing was carried out using PBMCs or a T cell subset sorted from them (not recorded which). CDR3 nucleotide sequence: TGTGCCAGCAGCTTAGAGGACAGAGGGCAGCAGCAGTACTTC. As protein: CASSLEDRGQQQYF.